This is a list of T cell receptor beta chains from one sample in a study of CD8 T cells in Susac syndrome. MiXCR, applied by TCRdb to the immunoSEQ multiplex PCR reads, yields one record per CDR3 protein. Among roughly 130,000 distinct CDR3 sequences listed, approximately 95% were seen once. The sample consisted of CD4+ T cells from PBMCs. The receptors were sampled from a human donor with multiple sclerosis. The CDR3 runs from the conserved cysteine through the conserved F or W. The order of the fields is V gene, D gene, clone size, J gene, CDR3 protein, CDR3 DNA. A D gene is named only where the DNA matches it firmly. Clone size is not always given. Where it is, it says once, few, many or a class for expanded clones.

>TRBV20-1|-|-|TRBJ1-2
CSSELANYGYTF
TGCAGCTCCGAATTAGCTAACTATGGCTACACCTTC
>TRBV28|TRBD2|-|TRBJ2-1
CASSIPGLGAANEQFF
TGTGCCAGCAGTATCCCGGGACTAGGGGCTGCGAATGAGCAGTTCTTC
>TRBV13|-|-|TRBJ1-3
CASSLNLGVDTIYF
TGTGCCAGCAGCTTAAATCTTGGGGTAGACACCATATATTTT
>TRBV7-9|-|-|TRBJ1-5
CASSFGGQTGNQPQHF
TGTGCCAGCAGCTTCGGAGGACAAACGGGGAATCAGCCCCAGCATTTT
>TRBV29-1|TRBD2|once|TRBJ2-3
CSVSGGRGTDTQYF
TGCAGCGTTTCTGGCGGGAGAGGGACAGATACGCAGTATTTT
>TRBV6-6|-|-|TRBJ1-2
CASNSDRYYGYTF
TGTGCCAGCAACTCGGACAGATACTATGGCTACACCTTC
>TRBV28|-|-|TRBJ2-7
CASNRGYEQYF
TGTGCCAGCAACCGAGGGTACGAGCAGTACTTC
>TRBV24-1|TRBD1|-|TRBJ2-5
CATSDMGQKGTQYF
TGTGCCACCAGTGACATGGGACAGAAAGGGACCCAGTACTTC
>TRBV3-1|-|-|TRBJ2-7
CASSPRAGPEQYF
TGTGCCAGCAGCCCCAGAGCAGGGCCCGAGCAGTACTTC
>TRBV12-3/TRBV12-4|TRBD2|-|TRBJ2-7
CASRFGGGVYEQYF
TGTGCCAGCAGGTTCGGCGGGGGGGTCTACGAGCAGTACTTC
>TRBV20-1|-|-|TRBJ1-5
CSARGDGKWEQPQHF
TGCAGTGCTAGAGGGGACGGAAAATGGGAACAGCCCCAGCATTTT
>TRBV20-1|-|-|TRBJ1-1
CSARFGTNTEAFF
TGCAGTGCTAGATTCGGAACGAACACTGAAGCTTTCTTT
>TRBV18|-|-|TRBJ1-1
CASSPALRNTEAFF
TGTGCCAGCTCACCGGCTCTGAGGAACACTGAAGCTTTCTTT
>TRBV12-3/TRBV12-4|-|-|TRBJ2-5
CASTLGTVKETQYF
TGTGCCAGCACCTTGGGGACGGTTAAAGAGACCCAGTACTTC
>TRBV7-2|TRBD2|-|TRBJ2-3
CASSLQSSGTDTQYF
TGTGCCAGCAGCCTACAGTCTAGCGGGACAGATACGCAGTATTTT
>TRBV6-1|TRBD1|-|TRBJ2-6
CATHWGTALSGANVLTF
TGTGCCACTCACTGGGGGACAGCCCTCTCTGGGGCCAACGTCCTGACTTTC
>TRBV9|-|-|TRBJ2-7
CASSVGGSQGEQYF
TGTGCCAGCAGCGTAGGAGGGTCCCAGGGCGAGCAGTACTTC
>TRBV30|TRBD1|once|TRBJ2-5
CAWSSRDRVGQETQYF
TGTGCCTGGAGTTCACGGGACAGGGTGGGACAAGAGACCCAGTACTTC
>TRBV12-3/TRBV12-4|TRBD1|-|TRBJ2-1
CASIDRDRGGYEQFF
TGTGCCAGCATTGACCGGGACAGGGGAGGGTATGAGCAGTTCTTC
>TRBV3-1|-|-|TRBJ2-5
CASTLEETQYF
TGTGCCAGCACCCTAGAAGAGACCCAGTACTTC
>TRBV20-1|TRBD2|-|TRBJ2-2
CSARLGLAGYFSGELFF
TGCAGTGCTAGATTAGGACTAGCGGGTTACTTTTCCGGGGAGCTGTTTTTT
>TRBV5-1|-|-|TRBJ2-3
CASSLDGASTDTQYF
TGCGCCAGCAGCTTGGACGGAGCTAGCACAGATACGCAGTATTTT
>TRBV9|TRBD2|once|TRBJ2-1
CASTGLAGGVNEQFF
TGTGCCAGCACCGGACTAGCGGGAGGTGTAAATGAGCAGTTCTTC
>TRBV2|-|-|TRBJ2-1
CASKKNRGGYNEQFF
TGTGCCAGCAAGAAAAACAGGGGAGGGTACAATGAGCAGTTCTTC
>TRBV10-3|-|-|TRBJ2-7
CAISSGGYEQYF
TGTGCCATCAGTAGCGGAGGCTACGAGCAGTACTTC
>TRBV3-1|TRBD2|-|TRBJ2-7
CASSRTSGSNEQYF
TGTGCCAGCAGCCGAACTAGCGGGAGTAACGAGCAGTACTTC
>TRBV30|-|-|TRBJ2-7
CAWSVKGPYEQYF
TGTGCCTGGAGTGTGAAAGGCCCCTACGAGCAGTACTTC
>TRBV5-1|TRBD2|-|TRBJ2-5
CASSFQAGGEETQYF
TGCGCCAGCAGCTTTCAAGCGGGAGGGGAGGAGACCCAGTACTTC
>TRBV10-2|TRBD2|-|TRBJ2-1
CASSDVAGGRDEQFF
TGCGCCAGCAGTGACGTAGCGGGAGGCCGCGATGAGCAGTTCTTC
>TRBV9|TRBD1|-|TRBJ2-3
CASGQGAIDTQYF
TGTGCCAGCGGACAGGGGGCCATAGATACGCAGTATTTT
>TRBV27|TRBD1|-|TRBJ1-2
CASSPNPGTGSGYTF
TGTGCCAGCAGCCCTAATCCGGGGACAGGGTCTGGCTACACCTTC
>TRBV4-3|-|-|TRBJ2-3
CASSQVLASTDTQYF
TGCGCCAGCAGCCAAGTTCTGGCCTCCACAGATACGCAGTATTTT
>TRBV3-1|-|-|TRBJ1-6
CASSHNNSPLHF
TGTGCCAGCAGTCATAATAATTCACCCCTCCACTTT
>TRBV14|TRBD2|-|TRBJ2-1
CASSQRTLAGPTARSYNEQFF
TGTGCCAGCAGCCAACGGACCTTAGCGGGACCAACTGCGCGGTCCTACAATGAGCAGTTCTTC
>TRBV30|-|-|TRBJ1-1
CAFSENTEAFF
TGTGCCTTCAGCGAGAACACTGAAGCTTTCTTT
>TRBV29-1|TRBD1|-|TRBJ1-2
CSAAGQGDYGYTF
TGCAGCGCCGCCGGACAGGGGGACTATGGCTACACCTTC
>TRBV6-1|-|-|TRBJ1-2
CASSQGRYGYTF
TGTGCCAGCAGTCAGGGACGTTATGGCTACACCTTC
>TRBV18|TRBD1|-|TRBJ1-2
CASSPGQGASGYTF
TGTGCCAGCTCACCGGGACAGGGGGCGAGTGGCTACACCTTC
>TRBV5-1|-|-|TRBJ1-2
CASSFGPARGYTF
TGCGCCAGCAGCTTCGGGCCAGCAAGGGGCTACACCTTC
>TRBV29-1|-|-|TRBJ2-5
CSVGDNRSGAQYF
TGCAGCGTCGGGGACAACCGGAGCGGGGCCCAGTACTTC
>TRBV12-3/TRBV12-4|TRBD1|-|TRBJ1-1
CASSLWTGGLRNTEAFF
TGTGCCAGCAGTCTGTGGACAGGGGGCTTACGGAACACTGAAGCTTTCTTT
>TRBV20-1|-|-|TRBJ2-7
CSARVPTSPFYEQYF
TGCAGTGCTAGAGTACCGACTAGTCCTTTTTACGAGCAGTACTTC
>TRBV24-1|-|-|TRBJ2-7
CATSDSGQPTYEQYF
TGTGCCACCAGTGATTCGGGACAACCCACCTACGAGCAGTACTTC
>TRBV2|-|-|TRBJ1-2
CASRERGQGSYGYTF
TGTGCCAGCAGAGAACGAGGGCAGGGAAGCTATGGCTACACCTTC
>TRBV24-1|TRBD1|-|TRBJ2-5
CATSGSGQGQETQYF
TGTGCCACCAGTGGTTCTGGACAGGGGCAAGAGACCCAGTACTTC
>TRBV29-1|-|-|TRBJ2-2
CSHREHGELFF
TGCAGTCACAGGGAGCACGGGGAGCTGTTTTTT
>TRBV4-3|TRBD1|-|TRBJ1-2
CASSQPTGLDRGRSGYTF
TGCGCCAGCAGCCAACCCACGGGGCTAGACAGGGGGCGAAGTGGCTACACCTTC